One and the same sample provided the 30 T cell receptor beta chains below, sequenced in a study of cytomegalovirus exposure and HLA in healthy donors. Clones were sequenced by immunoSEQ multiplex PCR, and TCRdb holds only the in-frame ones, with some missing. The top ten clones hold approximately 2.1% of a sample with about 170,000 clones, approximately 86% of them seen once. Sequenced: PBMCs. These receptors all stem from a woman under 30 in good health and CMV-seronegative.

The chain recombines TRBV7-8 with TRBJ2-3; tentatively, D is TRBD2 (6 bases). Germline V gene data show CDR1 as SGHVS and CDR2 as FQNEAQ. Trimming left V 6 bases short and J 1 base short, with 14 bases between. CDR3 length: 15 residues. The CDR3 spells CASREGRWGTDTQYF. In DNA form, the CDR3 reads TGTGCCAGCAGGGAGGGTCGGTGGGGCACAGATACGCAGTATTTT.

This clone was counted a few times. The chain combines TRBV4-1 with TRBJ2-7, with D possibly TRBD2 on 5 matching bases. Germline CDR1 reads MGHRA; CDR2 reads YSYEKL. The CDR3 has 13 amino acids. The V and J ends lost 1 base and 13 bases respectively, with 17 bases between them. CDR3 in amino acids: CASSQGQTTRPYF. The CDR3 bases are TGCGCCAGCAGCCAAGGTCAGACTACAAGACCTTACTTC.

This clone was counted a few times. The chain couples TRBV18 to TRBJ1-2; a possible D gene is TRBD1 (5 bases). The CDR3 consists of 17 residues. V dropped 3 bases and J dropped 0 bases, with 17 bases sitting between them. Germline CDR1 reads KGHSH; CDR2 reads LQKENI. CDR3 bases: TGTGCCAGCTCACCGTTTCACACAGGAGACTCTAACTATGGCTACACCTTC. This gives the protein CASSPFHTGDSNYGYTF.

V and J are TRBV6-9 and TRBJ2-3; 9 nucleotides align to TRBD1. V shed 5 bases, J shed 4 bases, and the junction held 10 bases outside the gene matches. The V gene's germline CDR1 is MNHGY and CDR2 SVAAGI. This CDR3 is 16 amino acids long. CDR3: CASSLSGQGDADTQYF. In nucleotides, the CDR3 is TGTGCCAGCAGTCTTTCGGGACAGGGAGATGCAGATACGCAGTATTTT.

The V and J genes are TRBV18 and TRBJ1-3; D unclear. The germline V gene has CDR1 KGHSH and CDR2 LQKENI. The CDR3 sequence is 16 residues long. Trimming removed 1 base from V and 0 bases from J, with 10 bases in between. The CDR3 protein is CASSPRSLTSGNTIYF. The CDR3 DNA follows: TGTGCCAGCTCACCACGGAGCCTAACCTCTGGAAACACCATATATTTT.

This chain uses TRBV7-6 with TRBJ2-3; D is uncertain. CDR1 SGHVS and CDR2 FNYEAQ come from the germline V gene. V lost 1 base and J lost 2, with 13 bases in between. This CDR3 is 16 amino acids long. The CDR3, as DNA: TGTGCCAGCAGCTTAGGGGCCAGACAATCCACAGATACGCAGTATTTT. It yields the protein CASSLGARQSTDTQYF.

The chain employs TRBV9 and TRBJ1-2; 7 bases are a match to TRBD1. This CDR3 is 17 amino acids long. The trim removed 3 bases at V and 8 bases at J, leaving 19 bases unmatched. Germline V gene lookup returns CDR1 SGDLS and CDR2 YYNGEE. The CDR3 DNA reads as TGTGCCAGCAGCGCTACCCAATCCGGACAGGCAGGTCAAGGCTACACCTTC. Translating gives CASSATQSGQAGQGYTF. The whole variable domain, filled in from reference TRBV9 and TRBJ1-2, reads DSGVTQTPKHLITATGQRVTLRCSPRSGDLSVYWYQQSLDQGLQFLIQYYNGEERAKGNILERFSAQQFPDLHSELNLSSLELGDSALYFCASSATQSGQAGQGYTFGSGTRLTVV.

This clone has just a few counts. V and J are TRBV7-6 and TRBJ2-2, with no clear D. The V and J ends lost 4 bases and 6 bases respectively, with 9 bases between them. CDR1 and CDR2 (germline): SGHVS, FNYEAQ. There are 13 residues in the CDR3. The CDR3 protein is CASSSYQSGELFF. The DNA of the CDR3 is TGTGCCAGCAGCTCCTACCAATCCGGGGAGCTGTTTTTT.

The J gene is TRBJ1-6, the V gene TRBV5-1; D possibly corresponds to TRBD1 (5 bases). V lost 1 base and J 7 bases, leaving 9 bases between the germline ends. Germline lookup yields CDR1 SGHRS and CDR2 YFSETQ. The CDR3 totals 14 residues. CDR3: CASSLYQGNSPLHF. DNA for the CDR3: TGCGCCAGCAGCTTGTATCAGGGAAATTCACCCCTCCACTTT.

The J gene is TRBJ2-3, the V gene TRBV7-9, with D hard to call. Per germline, CDR1 SEHNR and CDR2 FQNEAQ (reference sequence). The ends were cut back, 4 bases at V and 0 bases at J, with 2 bases in the middle. The CDR3 spans 12 residues. The CDR3 loop reads CASSSSTDTQYF. CDR3 bases: TGTGCCAGCAGCTCGAGCACAGATACGCAGTATTTT.

This clone was counted a single time. The chain recombines TRBV2 with TRBJ2-5, with D unclear. Looked up from germline, CDR1 is SNHLY and CDR2 is FYNNEI. The germline V and J ends were trimmed by 0 bases and 5 bases, with 13 bases remaining between them. This CDR3 spans 15 amino acids. CDR3 sequence: CASSEAGSRVETQYF. The CDR3 coding sequence is TGTGCCAGCAGTGAAGCAGGCAGTCGGGTGGAGACCCAGTACTTC.

The V call is TRBV7-9, the J call TRBJ1-4; D call uncertain. CDR3 length equals 13 residues. Trimming took 8 bases from V and 0 from J, leaving 7 bases between them. Germline CDR1 reads SEHNR; CDR2 reads FQNEAQ (reference sequence). In nucleotides, the CDR3 is TGTGCCAGCTCGGCGGCAACTAATGAAAAACTGTTTTTT. It translates to CASSAATNEKLFF.

J is TRBJ2-5 and V is TRBV7-8; a possible D gene is TRBD1 (8 bases). V lost 5 bases and J 5 bases, leaving 12 bases between the germline ends. CDR1 and CDR2 from the germline V gene are SGHVS and FQNEAQ. This CDR3 comprises 13 residues. CDR3 DNA: TGTGCCAGCAGCCCACAGGGGGGGGAGACCCAGTACTTC. Its protein product is CASSPQGGETQYF. Combining the CDR3 with reference TRBV7-8 and TRBJ2-5 gives the whole variable domain GAGVSQSPRYKVAKRGQDVALRCDPISGHVSLFWYQQALGQGPEFLTYFQNEAQLDKSGLPSDRFFAERPEGSVSTLKIQRTQQEDSAVYLCASSPQGGETQYFGPGTRLLVL.

This chain links TRBV4-2 with TRBJ2-1, with D unresolved. Deletions cut 4 bases from V and 7 bases from J, with 11 bases between. Germline assignment: CDR1 LGHNA and CDR2 YNFKEQ. The CDR3 has 13 residues. Here the CDR3 DNA reads TGTGCCAGCAGCCCGTTTGCGAGTAATGAGCAGTTCTTC. Translated, it gives CASSPFASNEQFF.

The V call is TRBV5-1, the J call TRBJ1-3, with 10 bases aligning to TRBD1. This CDR3 comprises 20 residues. V lost 2 bases and J lost 0; bases outside the gene matches: 14. Germline CDR1 and CDR2: SGHRS and YFSETQ. The CDR3 loop is CASSFSPGTGVRYSGNTIYF. The CDR3 nucleotides are TGCGCCAGCAGCTTTTCCCCCGGGACAGGGGTGAGATACTCTGGAAACACCATATATTTT.

V is TRBV30 and J is TRBJ1-2; D is possibly TRBD1 (5 bases). Per the germline V gene, CDR1 is GTSNPN and CDR2 is SVGIG (reference sequence). The CDR3 is made up of 14 amino acids. Trimming took 4 bases from V and 0 from J, leaving 12 bases between them. The CDR3 loop reads CAWNGGTSNYGYTF. The CDR3 DNA sequence: TGTGCCTGGAACGGCGGGACTTCTAACTATGGCTACACCTTC.

V gene TRBV10-3 combines with J gene TRBJ1-2; 10 bases agree with TRBD1. This CDR3 region has 16 residues. J lost 0 bases, V lost 4 bases, and 5 bases had no gene match. Germline CDR1 and CDR2: ENHRY and SYGVKD. Here the CDR3 DNA reads TGTGCCATCAGTGTCGGGACAGGGGACTCTAACTATGGCTACACCTTC. This encodes CAISVGTGDSNYGYTF.

The chain links TRBV27 to TRBJ1-2, with 7 bases lining up with TRBD1. The ends lost 4 bases at V and 4 bases at J; junction bases unmatched: 6. The CDR3 extends over 14 amino acids. Germline-derived CDR1 and CDR2 are MNHEY and SMNVEV (reference sequence). The chain's CDR3 is CASSSRTGAYGYTF. The CDR3 DNA reads TGTGCCAGCAGTTCACGGACAGGAGCCTATGGCTACACCTTC.

The V call is TRBV5-1, the J call TRBJ2-7, with 9 nucleotides matching TRBD1. Germline trimming cut 1 base from V and 7 bases from J; bases unmatched to any gene: 9. CDR3 size: 15 residues. Looked up from germline, CDR1 is SGHRS and CDR2 is YFSETQ. CDR3 in DNA: TGCGCCAGCAGCTTGCCGGGGACAGGGAAGGGAGAGCAGTACTTC. Translation: CASSLPGTGKGEQYF. Using reference TRBV5-1 and TRBJ2-7 for the parts outside the CDR3, the full variable domain is KAGVTQTPRYLIKTRGQQVTLSCSPISGHRSVSWYQQTPGQGLQFLFEYFSETQRNKGNFPGRFSGRQFSNSRSEMNVSTLELGDSALYLCASSLPGTGKGEQYFGPGTRLTVT.

The chain combines TRBV10-2 with TRBJ2-1; D is unclear. The ends were cut back, 0 bases at V and 9 bases at J, with 6 bases in the middle. This CDR3 has 12 residues. In germline, CDR1 is WSHSY, CDR2 SAAADI. The CDR3 is CASSESLSEQFF. CDR3 in DNA: TGCGCCAGCAGTGAGTCGTTGAGTGAGCAGTTCTTC.

The rearrangement joins TRBV15 to TRBJ2-3; TRBD2 might be the D (6 bases). V shed 5 bases and J shed 9 bases, with 12 bases lying between them. CDR1 is LNHNV, CDR2 YYDKDF, per germline (reference sequence). The CDR3 has 12 residues. The CDR3: CATSVSRGTQYF. For the CDR3, the DNA is TGTGCCACCAGCGTCTCCCGGGGGACGCAGTATTTT.

This chain connects TRBV5-1 to TRBJ2-3, with TRBD2 matching 11 bases. Germline V gene lookup returns CDR1 SGHRS and CDR2 YFSETQ. V was clipped by 2 bases and J by 0 bases; unmatched bases: 5. There are 17 residues in the CDR3. The CDR3 DNA reads as TGCGCCAGCAGCTTACTGACTAGCGGGGTGAGCACAGATACGCAGTATTTT. It yields the protein CASSLLTSGVSTDTQYF. Using reference TRBV5-1 and TRBJ2-3 for the parts outside the CDR3, the full variable domain is KAGVTQTPRYLIKTRGQQVTLSCSPISGHRSVSWYQQTPGQGLQFLFEYFSETQRNKGNFPGRFSGRQFSNSRSEMNVSTLELGDSALYLCASSLLTSGVSTDTQYFGPGTRLTVL.

Comment on this clone: The junction shows a germline mismatch at one end, possibly a read error. This rearrangement joins TRBV20-1 to TRBJ2-3; D gene ambiguous. Germline CDR1 reads DFQATT; CDR2 reads SNEGSKA (reference sequence). The CDR3 is 10 residues long. This CDR3 reads CSALRDAQYF. CDR3 nucleotides: TGCAGTGCTCTACGAGATGCGCAGTATTTT.

The CDR3 sequence is CASSLGDRKVSEAFF. CDR3 nucleotides: TGCGCCAGCAGCTTGGGTGACAGGAAGGTTAGTGAAGCTTTCTTT. The chain combines TRBV5-1 with TRBJ1-1; tentatively, D is TRBD1 (6 bases). CDR1 and CDR2 from the germline V gene are SGHRS and YFSETQ. CDR3 length: 15 residues. Trimming pared 0 bases from V and 7 bases from J, leaving 16 bases between.

The J gene is TRBJ1-1, the V gene TRBV9; TRBD1 is a possible D gene (5 bases). Germline CDR1 reads SGDLS; CDR2 reads YYNGEE. This CDR3 is built from 15 residues. The germline V and J ends were trimmed by 0 bases and 7 bases, with 16 bases remaining between them. Here the CDR3 DNA reads TGTGCCAGCAGCGTAGGGGCAAGGGGCTTGGGTGAAGCTTTCTTT. Translation gives CASSVGARGLGEAFF.

The chain couples TRBV2 to TRBJ2-1, with D perhaps matching TRBD1 (6 bases). This CDR3 spans 15 amino acids. The V and J ends lost 5 bases and 9 bases respectively, with 20 bases between them. In germline, CDR1 is SNHLY, CDR2 FYNNEI. The CDR3 here is CASSLGTRKQSEQFF. In DNA form, the CDR3 reads TGTGCCAGCAGTCTCGGGACAAGGAAACAATCTGAGCAGTTCTTC. Based on the CDR3 plus reference TRBV2 and TRBJ2-1, the full variable domain is EPEVTQTPSHQVTQMGQEVILRCVPISNHLYFYWYRQILGQKVEFLVSFYNNEISEKSEIFDDQFSVERPDGSNFTLKIRSTKLEDSAMYFCASSLGTRKQSEQFFGPGTRLTVL.

This clone was counted between two and nine times. The chain links TRBV7-2 to TRBJ1-2; D not certain. Germline V gives CDR1 SGHTA, CDR2 FQGNSA. Trimming took off 4 bases at V and 1 base at J, with 4 bases between the two ends. The length of the CDR3 is 12 residues. The chain's CDR3 is CASSWSNYGYTF. For the CDR3, the DNA is TGTGCCAGCAGCTGGAGTAACTATGGCTACACCTTC.

This clone was observed a single time. The chain is built from TRBV6-6 and TRBJ2-6; D is possibly TRBD1 (5 bases). Germline V gene data show CDR1 as MNHNY and CDR2 as SVGAGI (reference sequence). The CDR3 has 16 amino acids. V was clipped by 10 bases and J by 0 bases, with 16 bases between them. The CDR3 bases are TGTGCCACTACAGGACAAGACCTCTCTGGGGCCAACGTCCTGACTTTC. Its translation: CATTGQDLSGANVLTF.

DNA for the CDR3: TGTGCCAGCAGCCCCCTTGGGACCACGACAGGGCCAAAGGATACCACTGAAGCTTTCTTT. Amino acids: CASSPLGTTTGPKDTTEAFF. V and J are TRBV7-8 and TRBJ1-1; TRBD1 matches 7 bases. V gave up 5 bases and J gave up 4 bases; unmatched junction bases: 25. CDR3 length: 20 residues. In germline, CDR1 is SGHVS, CDR2 FQNEAQ.

This chain uses TRBV9 with TRBJ2-3, with 14 bases identical to TRBD2. V lost 4 bases, J lost 2 bases, and 6 bases stayed unmatched. This CDR3 is 17 amino acids long. Germline V CDR1 and CDR2: SGDLS, YYNGEE. The CDR3 loop is CASSSRTSGGSTDTQYF. The CDR3 DNA reads as TGTGCCAGCAGCTCGCGGACTAGCGGGGGGTCCACAGATACGCAGTATTTT.